The 3 T cell receptor beta chains below were found in one sample sequenced in a study of shared clonotypes between healthy human individuals. The assay was immunoSEQ multiplex PCR, and TCRdb's table has in-frame clones only and misses some. The sample consists of about 2.3 million clones, 85% to 95% of them appearing once. Sequencing was done on a sample of naive CD4+ T cells from PBMCs. Subset specified: CD45RA+ positively selected. All receptors derive from a man aged 18 to 30 in good health. Some clones in this sample may be carry-over from other donors' samples.

Notes on this clone: The same CDR3 also results from other DNA sequences found in this sample. This sequence joins TRBV5-1 and TRBJ2-5; 11 nucleotides agree with TRBD2. Germline V gene sequence: CDR1 SGHRS, CDR2 YFSETQ. The CDR3 length is 15 residues. The trim removed 1 base at V and 2 bases at J, leaving 1 base unmatched. CDR3 in amino acids: CASSLLAGGQETQYF. The CDR3 DNA sequence: TGCGCCAGCAGCTTGCTAGCGGGAGGACAAGAGACCCAGTACTTC.

This sequence joins TRBV9 and TRBJ2-3; maybe TRBD2 (5 bases). V was pared by 0 bases and J by 0 bases, with 8 bases between. Germline loops: CDR1 SGDLS, CDR2 YYNGEE. This CDR3 is built from 15 residues. CDR3 sequence reads: CASSVESGSTDTQYF. The CDR3 bases are TGTGCCAGCAGCGTAGAAAGCGGTAGCACAGATACGCAGTATTTT.

In the case of this clone: The same CDR3 is also encoded by other DNA sequences in this sample. The chain recombines TRBV9 with TRBJ2-7; the D is unclear. With 1 base removed from V and 4 bases from J, the gap between germline ends came to 12 bases. Germline V gene data show CDR1 as SGDLS and CDR2 as YYNGEE. The CDR3 extends over 14 amino acids. The CDR3 spells CASSVSGQGYEQYF. In DNA form, the CDR3 reads TGTGCCAGCAGCGTATCGGGCCAAGGTTACGAGCAGTACTTC.